Listed below are T cell receptor beta chains from one sample, sequenced in a study of identifying expanded T cells in peripheral blood. Repertoires were generated with immunoSEQ multiplex PCR, while TCRdb's copy carries only in-frame clones and drops some. This sample has some 91,000 clones, with around 88% found just once. The source material was blood. The receptors stem from a person between 18 and 69 years old in good health. Both conserved end residues are part of each CDR3. A D gene is named only where the DNA matches it firmly. The listing skips clone size in some rows; elsewhere it reads once, few, many or a size class.

TRBV29-1	-	TRBJ2-1	-	TGCAGCCTGGGCTCGAATGAGCAGTTCTTC	CSLGSNEQFF
TRBV10-1	-	TRBJ2-7	-	TGCGCCAGCAGTGACTCCCCAGGTAGAGAGCAGTACTTC	CASSDSPGREQYF
TRBV6-5	-	TRBJ2-5	few	TGTGCCAGCAGTTACTCCGGCAGGGGTTGGGAGACCCAGTACTTC	CASSYSGRGWETQYF
TRBV5-6	-	TRBJ2-7	once	TGTGCCAGCAGCTTCCCGGGACAACCCTACGAGCAGTACTTC	CASSFPGQPYEQYF
TRBV7-3	TRBD2	TRBJ2-7	-	TGTGCCAGCAGTCCCACCGGGACTAGCGGGAGTATCTACGAGCAGTACTTC	CASSPTGTSGSIYEQYF
TRBV2	TRBD2	TRBJ2-2	few	TGTGCCAGCAGTGAAAGGCTAGCGGGGGAGGAGCTGTTTTTT	CASSERLAGEELFF
TRBV6-4	TRBD1	TRBJ2-1	-	TGTGCCAGCAGTTCAATCGGGACAGGGGGATACAATGAGCAGTTCTTC	CASSSIGTGGYNEQFF
TRBV5-8	TRBD2	TRBJ2-3	-	TGTGCCAGCAGCTCTAGCGGGAGGGCCGGCACAGATACGCAGTATTTT	CASSSSGRAGTDTQYF
TRBV6-1	-	TRBJ2-7	few	TGTGCCAGCAGTGAGGGCCCCCTAGACGGCTCCTACGAGCAGTACTTC	CASSEGPLDGSYEQYF
TRBV5-1	TRBD1	TRBJ2-5	-	TGCGCCAGCAGCCAACAGGGGGCGGTGGAGACCCAGTACTTC	CASSQQGAVETQYF
TRBV6-4	-	TRBJ1-4	-	TGTGCCAGCTGGACGGTTGCAACTAATGAAAAACTGTTTTTT	CASWTVATNEKLFF
TRBV9	-	TRBJ1-2	-	TGTGCCAGCAGCGCTCAAACTACAGGAGCTAACTATGGCTACACCTTC	CASSAQTTGANYGYTF
TRBV5-1	-	TRBJ2-7	-	TGCGCCAGCAGCCCGCAGGTATACTCCTACGAGCAGTACTTC	CASSPQVYSYEQYF
TRBV6-1	-	TRBJ2-3	-	TGTGCCAGCAGTGAAGCGCCGGAGGGGGGAGGGGGTACGCAGTATTTT	CASSEAPEGGGGTQYF
TRBV4-2	-	TRBJ2-1	-	TGTGCCAGCAGCCAAGGGTCCCCCAAGGGGGATGAGTTCTTC	CASSQGSPKGDEFF
TRBV20-1	-	TRBJ2-1	once	TGCAGTGCTAGAGATGCGGCTGTTCAGTTCTTC	CSARDAAVQFF
TRBV5-1	-	TRBJ2-1	-	TGCGCCAGCAGCTTGGGCAGCGAGAGCTCCTACAATGAGCAGTTCTTC	CASSLGSESSYNEQFF
TRBV5-1	TRBD1	TRBJ1-6	many	TGCGCCAGCAGATATTGGGACAGTTTCTATAATTCACCCCTCCACTTT	CASRYWDSFYNSPLHF
TRBV28	-	TRBJ1-2	few	TGTGCCAGCAGTTTAAAGCATTTCTATGGCTACACCTTC	CASSLKHFYGYTF
TRBV19	-	TRBJ2-2	-	TGTGCCCTTTCAGTTAAGGGCGGGGAGCTGTTTTTT	CALSVKGGELFF
TRBV7-2	-	TRBJ2-5	once	TGTGCCAGCAGCTTATACCGCTCCGCCCAGTACTTC	CASSLYRSAQYF
TRBV19	-	TRBJ2-7	-	TGTGCCAGTAGTATCCCCGGGGCCAGCTCCTACGAGCAGTACTTC	CASSIPGASSYEQYF
TRBV5-1	TRBD1	TRBJ1-1	once	TGCGCCAGCAGCCCAACGACAGGGGGCGAGACTGAAGCTTTCTTT	CASSPTTGGETEAFF
TRBV6-1	-	TRBJ2-7	-	TGTGCCAGCAGGGACACGTGGGAGTCCTACGAGCAGTACTTC	CASRDTWESYEQYF
TRBV4-2	-	TRBJ1-5	-	TGTGCCAGCAGCCTAAGGGGTCGGGGTGGGTTTCAGCCCCAGCATTTT	CASSLRGRGGFQPQHF
TRBV5-1	-	TRBJ2-6	few	TGCGCCAGCAGCTCGCAGGGCTCTGGGGCCAACGTCCTGACTTTC	CASSSQGSGANVLTF
TRBV18	-	TRBJ2-5	-	TGTGCCAGCTCACCACGGAGGGAGGAGACCCAGTACTTC	CASSPRREETQYF
TRBV7-2	TRBD2	TRBJ2-1	-	TGTGCCAGCAGCTTAGTGGGAGGACTAGCGGCGCACAATGAGCAGTTCTTC	CASSLVGGLAAHNEQFF
TRBV6-6	-	TRBJ2-2	-	TGTGCCAGCAGTTACTCGCGGGGGCCAGGCACCGGGGAGCTGTTTTTT	CASSYSRGPGTGELFF
TRBV4-3	TRBD1	TRBJ1-4	once	TGCGCCAGCAGCCAAACCCCGGACAGGCTTAATGAAAAACTGTTTTTT	CASSQTPDRLNEKLFF
TRBV6-1	-	TRBJ1-5	few	TGTGCCAGCAGTTTCGACACCAATCAGCCCCAGCATTTT	CASSFDTNQPQHF
TRBV18	TRBD1	TRBJ2-3	-	TGTGCCAGCTCACCAACGTTTGGGCAGGGGGCATCATCCATCGCAGATACGCAGTATTTT	CASSPTFGQGASSIADTQYF
TRBV28	-	TRBJ1-2	-	TGTGCCAGCAGTTTATCGTCGGGGATGGGTAACTATGGCTACACCTTC	CASSLSSGMGNYGYTF
TRBV7-3	-	TRBJ2-6	-	TGTGCCAGCAGCTTAACCCGAGACTCTGGGGCCAACGTCCTGACTTTC	CASSLTRDSGANVLTF
TRBV9	-	TRBJ1-1	-	TGTGCCACAGAGAGGACGGTGAACACTGAAGCTTTCTTT	CATERTVNTEAFF